This TCR beta chain was sequenced in a study of blood T cell repertoires in COVID-19. Study at large: The United States, Italy and Spain provided the acute and convalescent COVID-19 samples. T cells, B-cell-depleted T cells, or PBMCs provided the cDNA or gDNA that served as material.

The method was immunoSEQ multiplex PCR; TCRdb's version includes in-frame clones alone and lacks a portion of them. The data show roughly 290,000 clones, with just under 85% seen just once and around 4% held by the top ten. Looked up from germline, CDR1 is SGHVS and CDR2 is FQNEAQ. The CDR3 consists of 15 residues. Trimming removed 1 base at V and 7 bases at J, with 14 bases between. The sequence derives from a woman aged 45 to 65 with active or convalescent COVID-19. The chain employs TRBV7-8 and TRBJ2-1, with a tentative D call TRBD2 (5 bases). The sample consisted of peripheral blood. CDR3 bases: TGTGCCAGCAGCTTAGGGGGAGTACAAGGAAATGAGCAGTTCTTC. This sequence encodes CASSLGGVQGNEQFF. Full variable domain (rest looked up from reference TRBV7-8 and TRBJ2-1): GAGVSQSPRYKVAKRGQDVALRCDPISGHVSLFWYQQALGQGPEFLTYFQNEAQLDKSGLPSDRFFAERPEGSVSTLKIQRTQQEDSAVYLCASSLGGVQGNEQFFGPGTRLTVL.